A selection of T cell receptor beta chains follows, all from one sample in a study of blood T cells in healthy people across ages. Via MiXCR, TCRdb re-called the 5' RACE reads, giving one row per CDR3 protein. The table has 1.5 million to 2 million distinct CDR3 sequences, 49% seen once. Material for sequencing was blood. The receptors derive from a woman aged 40 to 50 in good health. The CDR3 runs from the conserved cysteine through the conserved F or W. Each record gives: V gene, J gene, clone size, D gene, CDR3 DNA, CDR3 protein. D genes are given only for firm matches. Rows give clone size only sometimes, using once, few, many, or a class for an expanded clone.

V gene: TRBV18; J gene: TRBJ2-3; clone size: .; D gene: TRBD2; CDR3 DNA: TGTGCCAGCTCACCCGAGGTACTAGCGGGATACACAGATACGCAGTATTTT; CDR3 protein: CASSPEVLAGYTDTQYF
V gene: TRBV12-3/TRBV12-4; J gene: TRBJ2-5; clone size: few; D gene: TRBD1; CDR3 DNA: TGTGCCAGCCGCCCGGGACAGGGGGCCCTAAAGACCCAGTACTTC; CDR3 protein: CASRPGQGALKTQYF
V gene: TRBV3-1; J gene: TRBJ2-7; clone size: .; D gene: TRBD1; CDR3 DNA: TGTGCCAGCAGCCACCGACAGGGACACGAGCAGTACTTC; CDR3 protein: CASSHRQGHEQYF
V gene: TRBV20-1; J gene: TRBJ2-1; clone size: few; D gene: .; CDR3 DNA: TGCAGTGCTAGCTGGGGCACTGAGCAGTTCTTC; CDR3 protein: CSASWGTEQFF
V gene: TRBV15; J gene: TRBJ2-7; clone size: .; D gene: TRBD1; CDR3 DNA: TGTGCCACCAGCAGCGGAACGACAGGGTTTAGGGTAAACGAGCAGTACTTC; CDR3 protein: CATSSGTTGFRVNEQYF
V gene: TRBV3-1; J gene: TRBJ2-7; clone size: few; D gene: TRBD1; CDR3 DNA: TGTGCCAGCAGCCAAGTGGACAGGGGGACTAAAAACAGGTACGAGCAGTACTTC; CDR3 protein: CASSQVDRGTKNRYEQYF
V gene: TRBV28; J gene: TRBJ1-2; clone size: .; D gene: .; CDR3 DNA: TGTGCCAGCAGTTTAACTGGGACGAGCCATGGCTACACCTTC; CDR3 protein: CASSLTGTSHGYTF
V gene: TRBV7-2; J gene: TRBJ2-3; clone size: .; D gene: .; CDR3 DNA: TGTGCCAGCAGGGCCCTAGGAACAAGGGGGGTAGATACGCAGTATTTT; CDR3 protein: CASRALGTRGVDTQYF
V gene: TRBV9; J gene: TRBJ2-3; clone size: few; D gene: TRBD2; CDR3 DNA: TGTGCCAGCAGCGTAGTCGAGCGGGGAAGCACAGATACGCAGTATTTT; CDR3 protein: CASSVVERGSTDTQYF
V gene: TRBV7-2; J gene: TRBJ1-2; clone size: .; D gene: .; CDR3 DNA: TGTGCCAGCAGCTTAATGGGATCCTATGGCTACACCTTC; CDR3 protein: CASSLMGSYGYTF
V gene: TRBV28; J gene: TRBJ1-1; clone size: .; D gene: .; CDR3 DNA: TGTGCCAGCATCCCACAGGGAGGGAACACTGAAGCTTTCTTT; CDR3 protein: CASIPQGGNTEAFF
V gene: TRBV10-2; J gene: TRBJ1-5; clone size: .; D gene: .; CDR3 DNA: TGCGCCAGCTGTGGGGCGGGACAACATAGCAATCAGCCCCAGCATTTT; CDR3 protein: CASCGAGQHSNQPQHF
V gene: TRBV15; J gene: TRBJ2-3; clone size: .; D gene: TRBD2; CDR3 DNA: TGTGCCACCAGCAGCGTAAGACTAGCGAGCAGCACAGATACGCAGTATTTT; CDR3 protein: CATSSVRLASSTDTQYF
V gene: TRBV28; J gene: TRBJ2-4; clone size: few; D gene: TRBD2; CDR3 DNA: TGTGCCAGCAGGAACGGGGGGGAGGAAAACATTCAGTACTTC; CDR3 protein: CASRNGGEENIQYF
V gene: TRBV27; J gene: TRBJ1-6; clone size: .; D gene: .; CDR3 DNA: TGTGCCAGCAGTCCCCGGGTCGTAAATTCACCCCTCCACTTT; CDR3 protein: CASSPRVVNSPLHF
V gene: TRBV4-1; J gene: TRBJ1-5; clone size: .; D gene: .; CDR3 DNA: TGCGCCAGCAGCCTCTCCCCTGGGGATCAGCCCCAGCATTTT; CDR3 protein: CASSLSPGDQPQHF
V gene: TRBV28; J gene: TRBJ2-1; clone size: .; D gene: TRBD1; CDR3 DNA: TGTGCCAGCAGTTCAAGGGGAGACAGGGACAATGAGCAGTTCTTC; CDR3 protein: CASSSRGDRDNEQFF
V gene: TRBV27; J gene: TRBJ2-5; clone size: few; D gene: .; CDR3 DNA: TGTGCCAGCAGTTCTGGACTCTCAGAGACCCAGTACTTC; CDR3 protein: CASSSGLSETQYF
V gene: TRBV24-1; J gene: TRBJ2-5; clone size: .; D gene: .; CDR3 DNA: TGTGCCACCAGTGATCCAAAAAGGGCCGAGACCCAGTACTTC; CDR3 protein: CATSDPKRAETQYF
V gene: TRBV20-1; J gene: TRBJ2-7; clone size: once; D gene: TRBD1; CDR3 DNA: TGCAGTGCTAGAGATGTGGACAGGGTTGGCGAGCAGTACTTC; CDR3 protein: CSARDVDRVGEQYF
V gene: TRBV9; J gene: TRBJ2-7; clone size: .; D gene: TRBD1; CDR3 DNA: TGTGCCAGCAGCCCCGAGGGGGCTTGGTCCTACGAGCAGTACTTC; CDR3 protein: CASSPEGAWSYEQYF
V gene: TRBV4-3; J gene: TRBJ1-6; clone size: .; D gene: .; CDR3 DNA: TGCGCCAGCAGCCAAGTTGGGACTTCGAATTCACCCCTCCACTTT; CDR3 protein: CASSQVGTSNSPLHF
V gene: TRBV7-2; J gene: TRBJ1-5; clone size: few; D gene: TRBD1; CDR3 DNA: TGTGCCAGCCAAGGGACAGCTTCCAATCAGCCCCAGCATTTT; CDR3 protein: CASQGTASNQPQHF
V gene: TRBV6-2/TRBV6-3; J gene: TRBJ2-4; clone size: .; D gene: .; CDR3 DNA: TGTGCCAGCAGTTATGGAGGGGTCCAAAACATTCAGTACTTC; CDR3 protein: CASSYGGVQNIQYF
V gene: TRBV11-2; J gene: TRBJ1-4; clone size: once; D gene: TRBD1; CDR3 DNA: TGTGCCAGCAGCTTTACCGGGACAGGGATACCCGAAAAACTGTTTTTT; CDR3 protein: CASSFTGTGIPEKLFF
V gene: TRBV6-1; J gene: TRBJ2-5; clone size: many; D gene: TRBD2; CDR3 DNA: TGTGCCAGCAGCGTTAGCGGGGGAGACCAAGAGACCCAGTACTTC; CDR3 protein: CASSVSGGDQETQYF
V gene: TRBV5-5; J gene: TRBJ2-1; clone size: .; D gene: .; CDR3 DNA: TGTGCCAGCAGGGACAGCCACTCCTACAATGAGCAGTTCTTC; CDR3 protein: CASRDSHSYNEQFF
V gene: TRBV20-1; J gene: TRBJ1-2; clone size: .; D gene: .; CDR3 DNA: TGCAGTGCTAGAGATGACAGGACTCACTATGGCTACACCTTC; CDR3 protein: CSARDDRTHYGYTF
V gene: TRBV28; J gene: TRBJ2-7; clone size: few; D gene: .; CDR3 DNA: TGTGCCAGCAGTTTATCTGGCCCCCGGACATTTGCCTACGAGCAGTACTTC; CDR3 protein: CASSLSGPRTFAYEQYF
V gene: TRBV4-1; J gene: TRBJ2-1; clone size: .; D gene: .; CDR3 DNA: TGCGCCAGCAGCCAAGGCGGCCAGGAATACAATGAGCAGTTCTTC; CDR3 protein: CASSQGGQEYNEQFF
V gene: TRBV5-1; J gene: TRBJ2-7; clone size: .; D gene: .; CDR3 DNA: TGCGCCAGCAGCTTGGAAGAGGGAACCTCTTTTCCATCCTACGAGCAGTACTTC; CDR3 protein: CASSLEEGTSFPSYEQYF
V gene: TRBV7-2; J gene: TRBJ1-6; clone size: once; D gene: TRBD1; CDR3 DNA: TGTGCCAGCAGCCCTCAGACAGGGGGAAATTCACCCCTCCACTTT; CDR3 protein: CASSPQTGGNSPLHF
V gene: TRBV4-3; J gene: TRBJ2-7; clone size: .; D gene: .; CDR3 DNA: TGCGCCAGCAGCCAAGATAAAGACAGCCTCATGTCCCGCTACAATGAGCAGTACTTC; CDR3 protein: CASSQDKDSLMSRYNEQYF
V gene: TRBV20-1; J gene: TRBJ2-3; clone size: .; D gene: .; CDR3 DNA: TGCAGTGCTAGAGCGGGCAGGGTGGGCACAGATACGCAGTATTTT; CDR3 protein: CSARAGRVGTDTQYF
V gene: TRBV4-3; J gene: TRBJ2-3; clone size: .; D gene: TRBD2; CDR3 DNA: TGCGCCAGCAGCCAAGATGGGCGGGGGGTAGATACGCAGTATTTT; CDR3 protein: CASSQDGRGVDTQYF
V gene: TRBV12-3/TRBV12-4; J gene: TRBJ2-7; clone size: .; D gene: .; CDR3 DNA: TGTGCCAGCAGTATCCAGATTGGTTACGAGCAGTACTTC; CDR3 protein: CASSIQIGYEQYF
V gene: TRBV27; J gene: TRBJ2-7; clone size: few; D gene: .; CDR3 DNA: TGTGCCAGCAGTTTATTTGCAGGGGAAGGGGACGAGCAGTACTTC; CDR3 protein: CASSLFAGEGDEQYF
V gene: TRBV6-5; J gene: TRBJ2-7; clone size: .; D gene: TRBD1; CDR3 DNA: TGTGCCAGCAGAAGGACAGGGGTGAGAGAGCAGTACTTC; CDR3 protein: CASRRTGVREQYF
V gene: TRBV29-1; J gene: TRBJ1-2; clone size: few; D gene: TRBD1; CDR3 DNA: TGCAGCGTCCTAGGGGGCAGGGCTAAGGACAACTATGGCTACACCTTC; CDR3 protein: CSVLGGRAKDNYGYTF
V gene: TRBV7-2; J gene: TRBJ1-5; clone size: .; D gene: .; CDR3 DNA: TGTGCCAGCACCTCCCCGGAGGTTGGCAATCAGCCCCAGCATTTT; CDR3 protein: CASTSPEVGNQPQHF
V gene: TRBV5-1; J gene: TRBJ2-3; clone size: few; D gene: TRBD1; CDR3 DNA: TGCGCCAGCAGCTTGAAGACAGGGTCGATGAGGACAGATACGCAGTATTTT; CDR3 protein: CASSLKTGSMRTDTQYF
V gene: TRBV25-1; J gene: TRBJ2-7; clone size: .; D gene: .; CDR3 DNA: TGTGCCAGCAGTGTTACAGGGTTGATACAGTACTTC; CDR3 protein: CASSVTGLIQYF